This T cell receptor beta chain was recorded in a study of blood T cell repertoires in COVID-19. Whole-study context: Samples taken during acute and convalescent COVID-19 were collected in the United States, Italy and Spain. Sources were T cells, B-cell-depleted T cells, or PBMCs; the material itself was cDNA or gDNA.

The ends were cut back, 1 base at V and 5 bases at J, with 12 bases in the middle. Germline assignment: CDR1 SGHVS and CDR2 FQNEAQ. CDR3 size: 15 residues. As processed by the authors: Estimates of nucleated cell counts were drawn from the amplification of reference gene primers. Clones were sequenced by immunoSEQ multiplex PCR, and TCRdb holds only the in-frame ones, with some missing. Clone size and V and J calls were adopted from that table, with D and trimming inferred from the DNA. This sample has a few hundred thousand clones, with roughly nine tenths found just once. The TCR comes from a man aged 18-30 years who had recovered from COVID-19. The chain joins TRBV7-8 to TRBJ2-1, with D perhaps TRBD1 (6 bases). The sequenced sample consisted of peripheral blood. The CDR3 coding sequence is TGTGCCAGCAGCTTAGGACCATGGACAGACAATGAGCAGTTCTTC. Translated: CASSLGPWTDNEQFF.